This is a list of T cell receptor beta chains from one sample in a study of cytomegalovirus exposure and HLA in healthy donors. Assay used: immunoSEQ multiplex PCR; TCRdb lists only in-frame clones, some missing. The data show approximately 210,000 clones, around nine tenths seen once. Sequencing used PBMCs. The receptors originated from a woman under 30 in good health and CMV-seronegative. Each CDR3 is given with its conserved first and last residue. A D gene is named only where the DNA matches it firmly. Rows may omit the clone size; those that give it use once, few, many or a size class.

CDR3nt: TGTGCCAGTAGTATCCGGACAGCGAGTAACTATGGCTACACCTTC
CDR3aa: CASSIRTASNYGYTF
v_gene: TRBV19
abundance: NA
d_gene: NA
j_gene: TRBJ1-2
len: 15

CDR3nt: TGTGCCAGCAGCGTCGATACAGGTGGAGCTTTCTTT
CDR3aa: CASSVDTGGAFF
v_gene: TRBV11-3
abundance: few
d_gene: NA
j_gene: TRBJ1-1
len: 12

CDR3nt: TGTGCCAGCAGTGGAACAGGGGTCCCTATCTTGAACACTGAAGCTTTCTTT
CDR3aa: CASSGTGVPILNTEAFF
v_gene: TRBV2
abundance: NA
d_gene: TRBD1
j_gene: TRBJ1-1
len: 17

CDR3nt: TGTGCCAGCAGCCGCCGGGAAGATACGCAGTATTTT
CDR3aa: CASSRREDTQYF
v_gene: TRBV7-9
abundance: NA
d_gene: NA
j_gene: TRBJ2-3
len: 12

CDR3nt: TGCGCCAGCAGCCAAGTAGGAACTAGCGGGAGAATTGAGCAGTTCTTC
CDR3aa: CASSQVGTSGRIEQFF
v_gene: TRBV4-1
abundance: NA
d_gene: TRBD2
j_gene: TRBJ2-1
len: 16

CDR3nt: TGTGCCAGCAGTTACGGCGGGGACTACGAGCAGTACTTC
CDR3aa: CASSYGGDYEQYF
v_gene: TRBV6-5
abundance: NA
d_gene: NA
j_gene: TRBJ2-7
len: 13

CDR3nt: TGTGCCAGCAGCCAAGGGGGGCTCGTGGCCTTAGCCAAAAACATTCAGTACTTC
CDR3aa: CASSQGGLVALAKNIQYF
v_gene: TRBV14
abundance: NA
d_gene: NA
j_gene: TRBJ2-4
len: 18

CDR3nt: TGTGCCAGCTCACCAAACTCAACATCAGGGGCTAGCAATCAGCCCCAGCATTTT
CDR3aa: CASSPNSTSGASNQPQHF
v_gene: TRBV18
abundance: NA
d_gene: NA
j_gene: TRBJ1-5
len: 18

CDR3nt: TGTGCCAGCAGCTCCCGGGACAGGAACACTGAAGCTTTCTTT
CDR3aa: CASSSRDRNTEAFF
v_gene: TRBV7-9
abundance: NA
d_gene: TRBD1
j_gene: TRBJ1-1
len: 14

CDR3nt: TGCGCCAGCAGACCGGACACTGCCAATCAGCCCCAGCATTTT
CDR3aa: CASRPDTANQPQHF
v_gene: TRBV5-1
abundance: few
d_gene: NA
j_gene: TRBJ1-5
len: 14

CDR3nt: TGTGCCAGCAGCTTGGACAGGGCCTACAATGAGCAGTTCTTC
CDR3aa: CASSLDRAYNEQFF
v_gene: TRBV7-9
abundance: NA
d_gene: TRBD1
j_gene: TRBJ2-1
len: 14

CDR3nt: TGTGCCAGCAGTATACAGGGGCAGCCCCAGCATTTT
CDR3aa: CASSIQGQPQHF
v_gene: TRBV28
abundance: NA
d_gene: TRBD1
j_gene: TRBJ1-5
len: 12

CDR3nt: TGTGCCATCACCCTGGACAGGGGGGCCACTGAAGCTTTCTTT
CDR3aa: CAITLDRGATEAFF
v_gene: TRBV10-3
abundance: few
d_gene: TRBD1
j_gene: TRBJ1-1
len: 14

CDR3nt: TGTGCCAGTAGTATGGGACAGGGTAATTCACCCCTCCACTTT
CDR3aa: CASSMGQGNSPLHF
v_gene: TRBV19
abundance: NA
d_gene: TRBD1
j_gene: TRBJ1-6
len: 14

CDR3nt: TGCGCCCGGCAGGGGACCGGGGAGCTGTTTTTT
CDR3aa: CARQGTGELFF
v_gene: TRBV10-1
abundance: NA
d_gene: NA
j_gene: TRBJ2-2
len: 11

CDR3nt: TGTGCCAGCAGCTATCTCTTGGGGGCCCACGGGAACTATGGCTACACCTTC
CDR3aa: CASSYLLGAHGNYGYTF
v_gene: TRBV5-4
abundance: NA
d_gene: NA
j_gene: TRBJ1-2
len: 17

CDR3nt: TGTGCCAGCAGCGTAGGTCCAGACAATGAGCAGTTCTTC
CDR3aa: CASSVGPDNEQFF
v_gene: TRBV9
abundance: once
d_gene: NA
j_gene: TRBJ2-1
len: 13

CDR3nt: TGTGCCAGCAGTCGCTTGGAGCGCCACTCTGGAAACACCATATATTTT
CDR3aa: CASSRLERHSGNTIYF
v_gene: TRBV6-6
abundance: few
d_gene: NA
j_gene: TRBJ1-3
len: 16

CDR3nt: TGTGCCAGCTCACTCTTAGCGGGAGGTCGGGAAGAGACCCAGTACTTC
CDR3aa: CASSLLAGGREETQYF
v_gene: TRBV18
abundance: once
d_gene: TRBD2
j_gene: TRBJ2-5
len: 16

CDR3nt: TGTGCCAGCAGTGGGGACAGGGCCAATTCACCCCTCCACTTT
CDR3aa: CASSGDRANSPLHF
v_gene: TRBV2
abundance: NA
d_gene: TRBD1
j_gene: TRBJ1-6
len: 14

CDR3nt: TGTGCCAGCAGACAGGGGAATCAGCCCCAGCATTTT
CDR3aa: CASRQGNQPQHF
v_gene: TRBV19
abundance: NA
d_gene: TRBD1
j_gene: TRBJ1-5
len: 12

CDR3nt: TGCAGCGTTGAAGATGGACAGGGCCCTGAAAAACTGTTTTTT
CDR3aa: CSVEDGQGPEKLFF
v_gene: TRBV29-1
abundance: NA
d_gene: TRBD1
j_gene: TRBJ1-4
len: 14

CDR3nt: TGCAGCGTTGTGGCAGGCACCGGGGAGCTGTTTTTT
CDR3aa: CSVVAGTGELFF
v_gene: TRBV29-1
abundance: NA
d_gene: NA
j_gene: TRBJ2-2
len: 12

CDR3nt: TGTGCCAGCAGCTTAGACAGCCAAGAGACCCAGTACTTC
CDR3aa: CASSLDSQETQYF
v_gene: TRBV7-3
abundance: NA
d_gene: NA
j_gene: TRBJ2-5
len: 13

CDR3nt: TGCGCCACCCGGGACAGGGGCGAGCAGTACTTC
CDR3aa: CATRDRGEQYF
v_gene: TRBV10-1
abundance: NA
d_gene: TRBD1
j_gene: TRBJ2-7
len: 11

CDR3nt: TGTGCCAGCAGTTCTGTAACGGACAGCACTAACTATGGCTACACCTTC
CDR3aa: CASSSVTDSTNYGYTF
v_gene: TRBV28
abundance: NA
d_gene: NA
j_gene: TRBJ1-2
len: 16

CDR3nt: TGTGCCAGCAGCGTCGACAGAGGAGAGACCCAGTACTTC
CDR3aa: CASSVDRGETQYF
v_gene: TRBV6-5
abundance: NA
d_gene: NA
j_gene: TRBJ2-5
len: 13

CDR3nt: TGCGCCAGCAGGGGAGGCACCTACAATGAGCAGTTCTTC
CDR3aa: CASRGGTYNEQFF
v_gene: TRBV5-1
abundance: NA
d_gene: NA
j_gene: TRBJ2-1
len: 13

CDR3nt: TGTGCCAGCAGTTACGCGAACACCATATATTTT
CDR3aa: CASSYANTIYF
v_gene: TRBV6-5
abundance: NA
d_gene: NA
j_gene: TRBJ1-3
len: 11

CDR3nt: TGTGCCAGCAGGGAACTAGCGGGCCCCAGCTCCTACGAGCAGTACTTC
CDR3aa: CASRELAGPSSYEQYF
v_gene: TRBV6-1
abundance: NA
d_gene: TRBD2
j_gene: TRBJ2-7
len: 16

CDR3nt: TGTGCCAGCTCAAAAAGCGGGGCTACCTACGAGCAGTACTTC
CDR3aa: CASSKSGATYEQYF
v_gene: TRBV18
abundance: NA
d_gene: TRBD2
j_gene: TRBJ2-7
len: 14

CDR3nt: TGCAGCGCGCGACCTTTGAGAGGGTATTTTGGGGAGACCCAGTACTTC
CDR3aa: CSARPLRGYFGETQYF
v_gene: TRBV29-1
abundance: NA
d_gene: NA
j_gene: TRBJ2-5
len: 16

CDR3nt: TGTGCCAGCAGTTACTCCGTCGAGGAGGGTGGAAACACCATATATTTT
CDR3aa: CASSYSVEEGGNTIYF
v_gene: TRBV6-6
abundance: NA
d_gene: NA
j_gene: TRBJ1-3
len: 16

CDR3nt: TGTGCCAGCAGCGTACCGGGACTAGCGAGAGAGACCCAGTACTTC
CDR3aa: CASSVPGLARETQYF
v_gene: TRBV5-4
abundance: NA
d_gene: TRBD2
j_gene: TRBJ2-5
len: 15

CDR3nt: TGTGCCAGCAGCCCGCTCCGGGAGAACTCTGAGCAGTTCTTC
CDR3aa: CASSPLRENSEQFF
v_gene: TRBV14
abundance: NA
d_gene: NA
j_gene: TRBJ2-1
len: 14

CDR3nt: TGTGCCAGCAGCCGGACTAGCTACAATGAGCAGTTCTTC
CDR3aa: CASSRTSYNEQFF
v_gene: TRBV7-2
abundance: NA
d_gene: TRBD2
j_gene: TRBJ2-1
len: 13

CDR3nt: TGTGCCACCAGCAGAGACTTGGGGACAGGGGGGCGAGATAGTTATGAGCAGTTCTTC
CDR3aa: CATSRDLGTGGRDSYEQFF
v_gene: TRBV15
abundance: NA
d_gene: TRBD1
j_gene: TRBJ2-1
len: 19

CDR3nt: TGTGCCAGCAGCTCGGACAGGGAAATAGGTGGCTACACCTTC
CDR3aa: CASSSDREIGGYTF
v_gene: TRBV7-2
abundance: once
d_gene: TRBD1
j_gene: TRBJ1-2
len: 14

CDR3nt: TGTGCCAGCAGCTTTAGCGATACGCAGTATTTT
CDR3aa: CASSFSDTQYF
v_gene: TRBV7-9
abundance: NA
d_gene: NA
j_gene: TRBJ2-3
len: 11

CDR3nt: TGTGCCAGCTCACCAGTGGACAGGAGCAATAATTCACCCCTCCACTTT
CDR3aa: CASSPVDRSNNSPLHF
v_gene: TRBV18
abundance: few
d_gene: TRBD1
j_gene: TRBJ1-6
len: 16

CDR3nt: TGTGCCTGGACCCAGGGACAAAATTGGGCCTACGAGCAGTACTTC
CDR3aa: CAWTQGQNWAYEQYF
v_gene: TRBV30
abundance: NA
d_gene: NA
j_gene: TRBJ2-7
len: 15

CDR3nt: TGCAGCGTTGATCCTCAGGGGGCCCGAGAGACCCAGTACTTC
CDR3aa: CSVDPQGARETQYF
v_gene: TRBV29-1
abundance: NA
d_gene: TRBD1
j_gene: TRBJ2-5
len: 14

CDR3nt: TGTGCCAGCAGCTTACGGCAGGGAAGAACAGATACGCAGTATTTT
CDR3aa: CASSLRQGRTDTQYF
v_gene: TRBV7-9
abundance: once
d_gene: NA
j_gene: TRBJ2-3
len: 15

CDR3nt: TGTGCCAGCAGCCCAGATGATTTCGGCGGTCAGCCCCAGCATTTT
CDR3aa: CASSPDDFGGQPQHF
v_gene: TRBV2
abundance: NA
d_gene: NA
j_gene: TRBJ1-5
len: 15

CDR3nt: TGCGCCAGCAGCTGGGGACGGGGACAGGGGGCGAAAGAGCAGTACTTC
CDR3aa: CASSWGRGQGAKEQYF
v_gene: TRBV5-1
abundance: NA
d_gene: TRBD1
j_gene: TRBJ2-7
len: 16

CDR3nt: TGTGCCTGGAGTGGTTCGGGTAGGGGGGGGAATGAGCAGTTCTTC
CDR3aa: CAWSGSGRGGNEQFF
v_gene: TRBV30
abundance: NA
d_gene: NA
j_gene: TRBJ2-1
len: 15

CDR3nt: TGCGCCAGCAGCAGGCAGCTAGCGGGAGGAGGAGAGCAGTACTTC
CDR3aa: CASSRQLAGGGEQYF
v_gene: TRBV5-1
abundance: NA
d_gene: TRBD2
j_gene: TRBJ2-7
len: 15

CDR3nt: TGTGCCAGCAAAAGGACACTTAATGAAAAACTGTTTTTT
CDR3aa: CASKRTLNEKLFF
v_gene: TRBV28
abundance: NA
d_gene: NA
j_gene: TRBJ1-4
len: 13

CDR3nt: TGTGCCAGTAGTGCAGCGGGAGGCGACTACAATGAGCAGTTCTTC
CDR3aa: CASSAAGGDYNEQFF
v_gene: TRBV19
abundance: NA
d_gene: TRBD2
j_gene: TRBJ2-1
len: 15